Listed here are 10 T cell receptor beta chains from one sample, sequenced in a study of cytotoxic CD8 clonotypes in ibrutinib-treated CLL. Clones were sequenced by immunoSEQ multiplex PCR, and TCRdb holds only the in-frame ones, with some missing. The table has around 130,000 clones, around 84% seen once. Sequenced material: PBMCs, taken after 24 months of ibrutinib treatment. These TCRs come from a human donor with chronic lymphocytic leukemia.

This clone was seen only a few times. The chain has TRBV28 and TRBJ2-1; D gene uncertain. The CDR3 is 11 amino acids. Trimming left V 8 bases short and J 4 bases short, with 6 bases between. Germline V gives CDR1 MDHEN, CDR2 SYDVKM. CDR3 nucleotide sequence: TGTGCCAGCTGCACTTACAATGAGCAGTTCTTC. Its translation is CASCTYNEQFF.

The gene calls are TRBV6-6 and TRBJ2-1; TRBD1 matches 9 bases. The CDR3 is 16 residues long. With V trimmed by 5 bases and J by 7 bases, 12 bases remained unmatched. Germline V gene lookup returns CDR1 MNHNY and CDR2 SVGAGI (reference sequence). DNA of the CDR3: TGTGCCAGCAGTACGTGGGGACAGGGCAGGGAAAATGAGCAGTTCTTC. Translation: CASSTWGQGRENEQFF.

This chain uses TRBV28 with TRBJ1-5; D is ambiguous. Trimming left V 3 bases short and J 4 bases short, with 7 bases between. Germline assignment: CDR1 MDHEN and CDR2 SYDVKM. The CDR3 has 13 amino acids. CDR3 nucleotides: TGTGCCAGCAGTTTTGGCGTTAATCAGCCCCAGCATTTT. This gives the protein CASSFGVNQPQHF.

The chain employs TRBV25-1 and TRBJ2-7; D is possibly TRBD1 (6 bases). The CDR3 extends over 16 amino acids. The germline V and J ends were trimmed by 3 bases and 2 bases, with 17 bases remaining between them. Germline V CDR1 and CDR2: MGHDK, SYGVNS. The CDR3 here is CASSDQAQTGPYEQYF. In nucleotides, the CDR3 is TGTGCCAGCAGTGACCAGGCCCAGACAGGTCCCTACGAGCAGTACTTC.

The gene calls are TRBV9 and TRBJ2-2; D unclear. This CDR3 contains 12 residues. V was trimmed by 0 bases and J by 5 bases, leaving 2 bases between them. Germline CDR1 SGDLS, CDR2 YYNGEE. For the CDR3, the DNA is TGTGCCAGCAGCGTAGTTACCGGGGAGCTGTTTTTT. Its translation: CASSVVTGELFF.

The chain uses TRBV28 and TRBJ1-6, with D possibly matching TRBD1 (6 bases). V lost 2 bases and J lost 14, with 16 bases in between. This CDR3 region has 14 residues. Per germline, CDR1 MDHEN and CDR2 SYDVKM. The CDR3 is CASSLGQLGGTLHF. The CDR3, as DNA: TGTGCCAGCAGTTTAGGACAGCTCGGGGGGACCCTCCACTTT.

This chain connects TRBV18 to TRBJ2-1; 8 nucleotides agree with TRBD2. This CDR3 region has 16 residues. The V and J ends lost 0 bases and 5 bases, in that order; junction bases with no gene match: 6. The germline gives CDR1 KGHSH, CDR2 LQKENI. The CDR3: CASSPPNGGANNEQFF. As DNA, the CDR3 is TGTGCCAGCTCACCACCGAACGGGGGGGCAAACAATGAGCAGTTCTTC.

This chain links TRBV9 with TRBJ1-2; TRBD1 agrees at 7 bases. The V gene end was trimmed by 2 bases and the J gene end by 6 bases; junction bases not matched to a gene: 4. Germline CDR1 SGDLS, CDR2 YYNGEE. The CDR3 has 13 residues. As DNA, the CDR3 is TGTGCCAGCAGCGTCGACAGGGTTCATGGCTACACCTTC. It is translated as CASSVDRVHGYTF.

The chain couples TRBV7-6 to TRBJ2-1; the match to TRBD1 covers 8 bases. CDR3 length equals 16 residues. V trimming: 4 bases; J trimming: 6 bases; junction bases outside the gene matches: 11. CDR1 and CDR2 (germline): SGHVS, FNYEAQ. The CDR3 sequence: CASSWGQGRGLNEQFF. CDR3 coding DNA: TGTGCCAGCAGCTGGGGCCAGGGCAGGGGGCTCAATGAGCAGTTCTTC.

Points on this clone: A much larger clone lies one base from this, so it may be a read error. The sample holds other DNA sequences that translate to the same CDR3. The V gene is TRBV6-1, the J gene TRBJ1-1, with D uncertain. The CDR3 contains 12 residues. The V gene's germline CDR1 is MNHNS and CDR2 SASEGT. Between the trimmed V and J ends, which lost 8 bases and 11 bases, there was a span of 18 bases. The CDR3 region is CASRLWEGEAFF. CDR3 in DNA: TGTGCCAGCCGTCTGTGGGAGGGTGAGGCTTTCTTT.